A selection of T cell receptor beta chains follows, all from one sample in a study of beta chain features in type 1 diabetes. The data were produced by immunoSEQ multiplex PCR, yet TCRdb's version contains in-frame clones alone and is incomplete. The table lists fewer than 250,000 clones, over 65% of them singletons. What was sequenced was naive CD4+ T cells from blood. Receptors were obtained from a man in his thirties or forties in good health. The CDR3 runs from the conserved cysteine through the conserved F or W. A D gene is named only where the DNA matches it firmly. Size is omitted from some rows. Given values are once, few, many or a class for expanded clones.

D gene,V gene,clone size,J gene,CDR3 DNA,CDR3 protein
TRBD2,TRBV4-3,-,TRBJ2-3,TGCGCCAGCAGCCAAGCCCGGGGACTAGCGGGAGGGACAGATACGCAGTATTTT,CASSQARGLAGGTDTQYF
-,TRBV29-1,-,TRBJ1-1,TGCAGCGTTGAAGGGCGGGCGAACACTGAAGCTTTCTTT,CSVEGRANTEAFF
-,TRBV9,-,TRBJ1-2,TGTGCCAGCAGCGTGGGGCAGGGCACTAACTATGGCTACACCTTC,CASSVGQGTNYGYTF
-,TRBV28,-,TRBJ2-4,TGTGCCAGCAGTTTATTCGGGACATCTTCCTTC,CASSLFGTSSF
TRBD2,TRBV5-4,-,TRBJ2-7,TGTGCCAGCAGCTCCGGGACTAGCGGAAACTACGAGCAGTACTTC,CASSSGTSGNYEQYF
-,TRBV28,-,TRBJ2-4,TGTGCCAGCACGGGGTCAGGGAACATTCAGTACTTC,CASTGSGNIQYF
TRBD1,TRBV10-3,-,TRBJ2-5,TGTGCCATCAGTGGACCCCGGACAGGGGGCGGTGAGACCCAGTACTTC,CAISGPRTGGGETQYF
TRBD2,TRBV9,few,TRBJ2-1,TGTGCCAGCAGCGGGGGACTAGCCCCCTACAATGAGCAGTTCTTC,CASSGGLAPYNEQFF
-,TRBV7-2,-,TRBJ2-7,TGTGCCAGCAGCCCTCAGGGTAGCTCCTACGAGCAGTACTTC,CASSPQGSSYEQYF
-,TRBV27,once,TRBJ1-2,TGTGCCAGCAGTGTAGAGGGCCCTTGGGGCCTGGGAGGCTACACCTTC,CASSVEGPWGLGGYTF
-,TRBV18,few,TRBJ2-5,TGTGCCAGCTCTACGGGCTCAGGTCAAGAGACCCAGTACTTC,CASSTGSGQETQYF
TRBD1,TRBV30,-,TRBJ1-2,TGTGCCTGGAAACAGGGGAACTATGGCTACACCTTC,CAWKQGNYGYTF
-,TRBV30,-,TRBJ2-2,TGTGCCTGGAGTCGAGGGACGGATACCGGGGAGCTGTTTTTT,CAWSRGTDTGELFF
-,TRBV7-6,-,TRBJ2-5,TGTGCCAGCAGCCCGCGGACAGCAGGAGAGACCCAGTACTTC,CASSPRTAGETQYF
-,TRBV2,-,TRBJ1-6,TGTGCCAGCAGTGAAGGGGCACCCCTCCACTTT,CASSEGAPLHF
-,TRBV5-4,-,TRBJ2-7,TGTGCCAGCAGCGGCCCTTCCTCCTACGAGCAGTACTTC,CASSGPSSYEQYF
-,TRBV7-9,-,TRBJ1-1,TGTGCCAGCAGCTCGTCCGGGAGAGTCCACACTGAAGCTTTCTTT,CASSSSGRVHTEAFF
-,TRBV30,-,TRBJ2-5,TGTGCCTGGAGTACGTTAGAGACCCAGTACTTC,CAWSTLETQYF
TRBD2,TRBV5-1,once,TRBJ2-3,TGCGCCAGCAGCTTGAAACCTAGCGGGGCAATGCCAGATACGCAGTATTTT,CASSLKPSGAMPDTQYF
-,TRBV11-2,-,TRBJ2-3,TGTGCCAGCAGCTTAGGCAACACAGATACGCAGTATTTT,CASSLGNTDTQYF
TRBD1,TRBV4-2,-,TRBJ2-5,TGTGCCAGCAGCCAAGAGGACAGGGGTGGGGAGACCCAGTACTTC,CASSQEDRGGETQYF
TRBD1,TRBV2,-,TRBJ2-1,TGTGCCAGCAGTTACGACAGGGACAATGAGCAGTTCTTC,CASSYDRDNEQFF
-,TRBV14,-,TRBJ1-1,TGTGCCAGCAGCCCCAACACTGAAGCTTTCTTT,CASSPNTEAFF
TRBD1,TRBV23-1,once,TRBJ2-2,TGCGCCAGCAGTCAATCCGGGACAGCGAACACCGGGGAGCTGTTTTTT,CASSQSGTANTGELFF
-,TRBV30,-,TRBJ2-7,TGTGCCTGGAGTCTGAGGGACGAGCAGTACTTC,CAWSLRDEQYF
-,TRBV11-2,-,TRBJ2-7,TGTGCCAGCACCTCGGGCAGACATTACGAGCAGTACTTC,CASTSGRHYEQYF
-,TRBV5-6,few,TRBJ2-5,TGTGCCAGCAGCCTACAGGGTACGGAGACCCAGTACTTC,CASSLQGTETQYF
-,TRBV5-1,few,TRBJ2-1,TGCGCCAGCAGCTTCGACAGAGAGCAGTTCTTC,CASSFDREQFF
-,TRBV2,-,TRBJ2-6,TGTGCCAGCAGTGCACAGGGAAGATCATCTGGGGCCAACGTCCTGACTTTC,CASSAQGRSSGANVLTF
-,TRBV15,-,TRBJ1-1,TGTGCCACCAGCAGAGGCGAAGGGGGTCTGAACACTGAAGCTTTCTTT,CATSRGEGGLNTEAFF
TRBD2,TRBV9,-,TRBJ2-7,TGTGCCAGCAGCGCTAGCGGGAGGGCCAATCACGAGCAGTACTTC,CASSASGRANHEQYF
-,TRBV14,-,TRBJ2-7,TGTGCCAGCAGCCAAGATCCGCATTTTCCGGGCATGTACTTC,CASSQDPHFPGMYF
-,TRBV29-1,-,TRBJ1-2,TGCAGCGTTGACAGGACAGCCTATGGCTACACCTTC,CSVDRTAYGYTF
TRBD1,TRBV2,-,TRBJ1-2,TGTGCCAGCAGCCCGGACAGGGGGAACTATGGCTACACCTTC,CASSPDRGNYGYTF
TRBD2,TRBV7-2,-,TRBJ2-3,TGTGCCAGCAGCGACCGTAGCGGGGGTGGCACAGATACGCAGTATTTT,CASSDRSGGGTDTQYF
-,TRBV5-1,-,TRBJ2-5,TGCGCCAGCAGACGTACAGGCGGAGAGACCCAGTACTTC,CASRRTGGETQYF
-,TRBV14,-,TRBJ2-1,TGTGCCAGCAGCGCCGCTTTGCCCTCCTACAATGAGCAGTTCTTC,CASSAALPSYNEQFF
-,TRBV30,-,TRBJ2-3,TGTGCCTGGAGTGTACCCCCGGGGGGCCTCGATACGCAGTATTTT,CAWSVPPGGLDTQYF
TRBD1,TRBV27,-,TRBJ1-2,TGTGCCAGCAGTCCATGGACAGGGAACTATGGCTACACCTTC,CASSPWTGNYGYTF
TRBD2,TRBV25-1,-,TRBJ2-4,TGTGCCAGCAGTGCACCAGCGGGATCAAACATTCAGTACTTC,CASSAPAGSNIQYF
-,TRBV2,-,TRBJ2-1,TGTGCCAGCAGTGGACAGACTCCTTCCTACAATGAGCAGTTCTTC,CASSGQTPSYNEQFF
TRBD2,TRBV18,-,TRBJ2-1,TGTGCCAGCTCACCCGCGCTACGAACTAGCGGGGGGGCCTACAATGAGCAGTTCTTC,CASSPALRTSGGAYNEQFF
TRBD2,TRBV29-1,-,TRBJ2-1,TGCAGCGTCTCGCCCCGGGGGGGTGAGCAGTTCTTC,CSVSPRGGEQFF
-,TRBV5-1,-,TRBJ2-5,TGCGCCAGCAGCATGGGGGCAGAAGAGACCCAGTACTTC,CASSMGAEETQYF
-,TRBV9,-,TRBJ2-5,TGTGCCAGCAGCGTACGACTAGGTCCCCAAGAGACCCAGTACTTC,CASSVRLGPQETQYF
-,TRBV9,-,TRBJ1-6,TGTGCCACCTCCTCGGGACTTGTTAATTCACCCCTCCACTTT,CATSSGLVNSPLHF
-,TRBV29-1,-,TRBJ2-7,TGCAGCGTTGCCGGACTGGGAACCTACGAGCAGTACTTC,CSVAGLGTYEQYF
-,TRBV29-1,few,TRBJ1-2,TGCAGCGTTGAAGAGGCGGCGGATGGCTACACCTTC,CSVEEAADGYTF